This entry is about one T cell receptor (beta chain). This entry is derived from a study of PD-L1 blockade in urothelial cancer. Study-level information: Blood analysis occurred 3 weeks (second dose) and 6 weeks after treatment start. Reported median T cell count for blood samples was 140,000 to 150,000.

The data were produced by immunoSEQ multiplex PCR, yet TCRdb's version contains in-frame clones alone and is incomplete. The sample holds 12,000 to 15,000 clones, around 87% seen once. The J segment lost 4 bases and the V segment lost 2 bases, leaving 14 bases of the junction unmatched. The CDR3 sequence is 18 residues long. CDR1 MDHEN and CDR2 SYDVKM come from the germline V gene. V is TRBV28 and J is TRBJ1-1; the match to TRBD1 covers 9 bases. The sequence derives from a man between 65 and 85 years old with urothelial cancer. The sample in question was PBMCs, obtained around atezolizumab (anti-PD-L1) treatment. The CDR3 reads CASSLSQSWDRDSTEAFF. The CDR3 DNA reads TGTGCCAGCAGTTTAAGCCAAAGCTGGGACAGGGATAGCACTGAAGCTTTCTTT.